This TCR beta chain was captured by sequencing in a study of cytomegalovirus exposure and HLA in healthy donors. About this clone itself: Its matching antigen is unknown.

General observations from the study: TCR beta sequences reportedly predicted the HLA-A and HLA-B alleles of most subjects accurately. In a later analysis, at a false discovery rate of 0.05, 17,000 or so TCR beta sequences matched HLA alleles. Compared with the roughly 670-donor mean, an Asian-associated ancestry cluster reportedly had fewer N-insertions, according to a later analysis.

The PCR used 60 Vbeta and 13 Jbeta primers. Some clones are missing from TCRdb's copy, which holds only in-frame ones; the method was immunoSEQ multiplex PCR. This table holds some 130,000 clones, under 85% found once. Germline V gene data show CDR1 as SGDLS and CDR2 as YYNGEE. CDR3 length: 14 amino acids. Unmatched junction bases numbered 5, after V lost 4 bases and J lost 5 bases. The sequence was obtained from a boy between 10 and 17 years old in good health and CMV-seronegative. The sequenced sample was PBMCs. The chain recombines TRBV9 with TRBJ2-7, with 11 bases lining up with TRBD1. As DNA, the CDR3 is TGTGCCAGCAGCTTGGGGGACAGGGGGAACGAGCAGTACTTC. Its protein is CASSLGDRGNEQYF.